This passage covers 14 T cell receptor beta chains from one sample sequenced in a study of T cells in Graves' hyperthyroidism and ophthalmopathy. RNA transcripts yielded amplified TCR beta CDR3 regions. During a first-round RT-PCR of the TCR CDR3, the HTBI primer set was used. TCRdb redid the calling of the multiplex PCR reads with MiXCR, one entry per CDR3 protein. The sample holds about 620,000 distinct CDR3 sequences; 16% are singletons and the top ten take over 3.5%. Input material: blood. The receptors were sampled from a woman in her twenties or thirties with Graves' hyperthyroidism.

This clonotype was seen a handful of times. The V gene is TRBV7-2, the J gene TRBJ2-5; D could derive from TRBD1 or TRBD2 (5 bases each). This CDR3 spans 14 amino acids. Germline assignment: CDR1 SGHTA and CDR2 FQGNSA. Trimming cost V 8 bases and J 5 bases, with 18 bases left between them. The CDR3 nucleotides are TGTGCCAGCTCCCTTCATATCGAGGGGGAGACCCAGTACTTC. Its protein product is CASSLHIEGETQYF.

The chain combines TRBV11-1 with TRBJ2-7; 10 nucleotides agree with TRBD2. CDR3 length: 15 amino acids. The germline V gene has CDR1 SGHAT and CDR2 FQDESV (reference sequence). The V gene end was trimmed by 4 bases and the J gene end by 3 bases; junction bases not matched to a gene: 6. The CDR3 loop reads CASSYQTSGYYEQYF. In DNA form, the CDR3 reads TGTGCCAGCAGCTACCAGACTAGCGGGTACTACGAGCAGTACTTC.

This chain connects TRBV18 to TRBJ2-5; 11 positions agree with TRBD1. The J segment lost 5 bases and the V segment lost 5 bases, leaving 4 bases of the junction unmatched. The CDR3 runs 14 residues. CDR1 is KGHSH, CDR2 LQKENI, per germline. CDR3 amino acids: CASSADRGLETQYF. The CDR3, as DNA: TGTGCCAGCTCAGCGGACAGGGGGCTGGAGACCCAGTACTTC.

This clonotype turned up a few times. The rearrangement links TRBV5-4 to TRBJ1-1; D is uncertain. The germline CDR1 and CDR2 sequences are SGHNT and YYREEE (reference sequence). Trimming removed 1 base at V and 1 base at J, with 11 bases between. The CDR3 has 15 amino acids. The CDR3 DNA sequence: TGTGCCAGCAGCTTGAGTTGGCGGTCGAACACTGAAGCTTTCTTT. Translation gives CASSLSWRSNTEAFF.

Only a few counts were recorded for this clonotype. CDR3 sequence reads: CASSIGRIDEQYF. The CDR3 nucleotides read TGTGCCAGTAGTATCGGGAGAATCGACGAGCAGTACTTC. This chain joins TRBV19 and TRBJ2-7, with D tentatively TRBD2 (6 bases). CDR1 is LNHDA and CDR2 is SQIVND in the germline V gene (reference sequence). The CDR3 spans 13 residues. V was pared by 3 bases and J by 5 bases, with 11 bases between.

The sample holds many counts of this clonotype. The genes are TRBV6-5 and TRBJ2-7; D unclear. CDR1 is MNHEY and CDR2 is SVGAGI in the germline V gene. This CDR3 comprises 13 residues. The V end lost 2 bases, the J end lost 5 bases, and 10 bases lay between the germline ends. CDR3 sequence reads: CASSYARLDEQYF. The CDR3 DNA follows: TGTGCCAGCAGTTACGCTCGGCTCGACGAGCAGTACTTC.

This clonotype was seen repeatedly, ten times or more. The chain couples TRBV30 to TRBJ2-1; 7 bases fit TRBD1. CDR1 and CDR2 (germline): GTSNPN, SVGIG (reference sequence). The junction had 12 bases not matched to a gene; V was cut back by 3 bases and J by 4 bases. The CDR3 is made up of 16 amino acids. CDR3 residues: CAWSRRGAGGYNEQFF. CDR3 DNA: TGTGCCTGGAGCCGACGAGGGGCAGGGGGTTACAATGAGCAGTTCTTC.

This clonotype was detected many times. The rearrangement links TRBV11-2 to TRBJ2-1; D is uncertain. From germline, CDR1 is SGHAT and CDR2 FQNNGV. V was shortened by 4 bases and J by 11 bases, with 12 bases between the two germline ends. The CDR3 spans 12 residues. CDR3 sequence: CASSSFVPQQFF. For the CDR3, the DNA is TGTGCCAGCAGCTCATTCGTTCCCCAGCAGTTCTTC.

This clonotype came up many times. The chain combines TRBV11-3 with TRBJ2-7, with D unclear. V shed 5 bases and J shed 6 bases, with 8 bases lying between them. Germline V gives CDR1 SGHNT, CDR2 YENEEA. The CDR3 is 11 residues long. This CDR3 reads CASSPFGEQYF. DNA of the CDR3: TGTGCCAGCAGCCCCTTCGGCGAGCAGTACTTC.

V usage is TRBV2 and J usage is TRBJ2-5; 11 bases line up with TRBD1. Germline V gives CDR1 SNHLY, CDR2 FYNNEI. This CDR3 region has 14 residues. V lost 6 bases to trimming and J lost 5 bases; unmatched junction nucleotides: 5. In DNA form, the CDR3 reads TGTGCCAGCAGCAGGACAGGGGGCTTTGAGACCCAGTACTTC. As protein: CASSRTGGFETQYF.

Of note for this clonotype: This may be a read error: a much more frequent sequence differs by one nucleotide. This rearrangement joins TRBV28 to TRBJ2-5; 9 nucleotides align to TRBD1. The CDR3 spans 16 residues. V shed 6 bases, J shed 3 bases, and the junction held 11 bases outside the gene matches. Germline assignment: CDR1 MDHEN and CDR2 SYDVKM. The CDR3 sequence: CASSQAPGQGKETQYF. The CDR3 DNA follows: TGTGCCAGCAGCCAAGCCCCGGGACAGGGAAAAGAGACCCAGTACTTC.

This clonotype was seen many times. This CDR3 reads CASSFLRTTGAYNEQFF. The CDR3, as DNA: TGTGCCAGCAGTTTCCTAAGGACTACCGGGGCGTACAATGAGCAGTTCTTC. The V and J genes are TRBV28 and TRBJ2-1; maybe TRBD2 (6 bases). CDR1 and CDR2 (germline): MDHEN, SYDVKM. This CDR3 region has 17 residues. The V end lost 3 bases, the J end lost 4 bases, and 19 bases lay between the germline ends.

This clonotype appeared a few times. V usage is TRBV4-3 and J usage is TRBJ1-1, with TRBD1 matching over 8 bases. V lost 2 bases, J lost 1 base, and 9 bases stayed unmatched. CDR1 LGHNA and CDR2 YSLEER come from the germline V gene. The CDR3 has 17 amino acids. In DNA, the CDR3 is TGCGCCAGCAGCCAACGCGGGACAGGACGAGGGAACACTGAAGCTTTCTTT. Residues: CASSQRGTGRGNTEAFF.

The sample holds many counts of this clonotype. V gene TRBV28 combines with J gene TRBJ2-7; 9 positions match TRBD1. The V segment lost 6 bases and the J segment 3 bases; nucleotides outside the gene matches: 9. The CDR3 length is 15 residues. Germline-derived CDR1 and CDR2 are MDHEN and SYDVKM. As DNA, the CDR3 is TGTGCCAGCAGCGAAACCGGGACAGGGAACTACGAGCAGTACTTC. Its protein product is CASSETGTGNYEQYF.